Sequencing of this T cell receptor (beta chain) was carried out in a study of OX40 agonist ivuxolimab in advanced cancers. Across the study: Dose-escalation cases comprised hepatocellular carcinoma, melanoma, renal cell or head and neck cancer. Two cutaneous melanoma patients and one hepatocellular carcinoma patient, three in all, had partial responses.

CDR3 size: 16 residues. With V trimmed by 3 bases and J by 7 bases, 6 bases remained unmatched. The V gene's germline CDR1 is SGHTA and CDR2 FQGNSA. The study's findings and limits: Mean expanded clone counts were higher in CD8+ than CD4+ T cells.

Of note for this clone: The target antigen is unknown.

Data came from immunoSEQ multiplex PCR; TCRdb stores just in-frame clones and leaves some out. The sample has under 100,000 clones, around nine tenths seen once. The sample here was CD4+ or CD8+ T cells sorted from blood, taken in a trial of the OX40 agonist ivuxolimab. The chain employs TRBV7-2 and TRBJ2-1; 13 bases are shared with TRBD2. The sequence was collected from an adult with an advanced solid tumor such as melanoma, head and neck, liver or kidney cancer. The CDR3 coding sequence is TGTGCCAGCAGCTTGGACGGACTAGCGGGAGCTAATGAGCAGTTCTTC. It is translated as CASSLDGLAGANEQFF.